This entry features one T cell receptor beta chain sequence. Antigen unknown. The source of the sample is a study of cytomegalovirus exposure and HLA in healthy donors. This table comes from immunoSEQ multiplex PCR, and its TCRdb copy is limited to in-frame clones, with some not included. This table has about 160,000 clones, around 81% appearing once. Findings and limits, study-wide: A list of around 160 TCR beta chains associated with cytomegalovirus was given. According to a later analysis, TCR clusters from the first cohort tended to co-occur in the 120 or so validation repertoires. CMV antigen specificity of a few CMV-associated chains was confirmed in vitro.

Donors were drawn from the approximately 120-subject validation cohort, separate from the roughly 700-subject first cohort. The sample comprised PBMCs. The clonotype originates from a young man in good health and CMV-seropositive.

In nucleotides, the CDR3 is TGTGCCAGCAGCCGGACAGGAGCTAACTATGGCTACACCTTC. The encoded protein is CASSRTGANYGYTF. V and J are TRBV5-8 and TRBJ1-2; 7 bases align to TRBD1. In germline, CDR1 is SGHTS, CDR2 YDEGEE. CDR3 length equals 14 residues. V lost 4 bases to trimming and J lost 0 bases; unmatched junction nucleotides: 3. The full variable domain, its missing parts supplied by reference TRBV5-8 and TRBJ1-2, is EAGVTQSPTHLIKTRGQQATLRCSPISGHTSVYWYQQALGLGLQFLLWYDEGEERNRGNFPPRFSGRQFPNYSSELNVNALELEDSALYLCASSRTGANYGYTFGSGTRLTVV.